The next 8 T cell receptor beta chains were all read from a single sample in a study of breast tumors, draining lymph nodes, adjacent tissues. The lymph nodes were axillary draining lymph nodes from breast cancer patients. TCRdb redid the calling of the multiplex PCR reads with MiXCR, one entry per CDR3 protein. The sample carries about 230,000 distinct CDR3 sequences, about 30% recorded once. Sequenced: axillary lymph node tissue. The source of these receptors is a female donor with breast cancer. Some clones in this sample may be carry-over from other donors' samples.

This clonotype was seen many times. The chain combines TRBV6-5 with TRBJ2-7, with a weak D call TRBD1 (5 bases). This CDR3 contains 14 residues. The germline V gene encodes CDR1 MNHEY and CDR2 SVGAGI. Trimming took off 3 bases at V and 3 bases at J, with 12 bases between the two ends. In DNA form, the CDR3 reads TGTGCCAGCAGTTATGGGCAGGGCGGCTACGAGCAGTACTTC. Translated, it gives CASSYGQGGYEQYF.

CDR3 coding DNA: TGCGCCAGCAGCCTAAGAGCGGGGCAAGAGACCCAGTACTTC. It codes for CASSLRAGQETQYF. The chain recombines TRBV5-1 with TRBJ2-5, with 7 bases identical to TRBD2. This CDR3 has 14 amino acids. Germline V CDR1 and CDR2: SGHRS, YFSETQ. V lost 4 bases, J lost 2 bases, and 5 bases stayed unmatched.

This clonotype was seen repeatedly, ten times or more. V gene TRBV2 combines with J gene TRBJ2-7; tentatively, D is TRBD1 or TRBD2 (5 bases each). Trimming left V 7 bases short and J 7 bases short, with 17 bases between. Germline loops: CDR1 SNHLY, CDR2 FYNNEI. The CDR3 consists of 13 residues. The CDR3 DNA follows: TGTGCCAGCAACGAGGGGCCCGTGGGAGAGCAGTACTTC. Its translation is CASNEGPVGEQYF. Looking up the rest from reference TRBV2 and TRBJ2-7 gives the full variable domain: EPEVTQTPSHQVTQMGQEVILRCVPISNHLYFYWYRQILGQKVEFLVSFYNNEISEKSEIFDDQFSVERPDGSNFTLKIRSTKLEDSAMYFCASNEGPVGEQYFGPGTRLTVT.

V is TRBV4-1 and J is TRBJ2-5, with a tentative D call TRBD2 (5 bases). The V gene's germline CDR1 is MGHRA and CDR2 YSYEKL. The ends were cut back, 0 bases at V and 4 bases at J, with 12 bases in the middle. CDR3 size: 15 residues. The DNA of the CDR3 is TGCGCCAGCAGCCAAGATATGGGAGTTGCAGAGACCCAGTACTTC. Translating gives CASSQDMGVAETQYF.

This clonotype was counted ten times or more. This chain uses TRBV27 with TRBJ2-7; D gene unclear. The CDR3 loop spans 14 amino acids. The V and J ends lost 6 bases and 1 base respectively, with 13 bases between them. From germline, CDR1 is MNHEY and CDR2 SMNVEV (reference sequence). The CDR3 DNA reads as TGTGCCAGCAGCAGGAACAGACGATCCTACGAGCAGTACTTC. It codes for CASSRNRRSYEQYF.

The rearrangement links TRBV12-3 or TRBV12-4 to TRBJ2-2; D not resolved. The V and J ends lost 6 bases and 13 bases respectively, with 12 bases between them. The CDR3 loop spans 11 amino acids. The CDR3 sequence is CASSLGPRLFF. The CDR3 DNA sequence: TGTGCCAGCAGCCTCGGACCACGGCTGTTTTTT.

This clonotype occurred a few times. The chain uses TRBV7-8 and TRBJ2-5; a weak D match, TRBD2 (5 bases). The CDR3 runs to 13 residues. Per the germline V gene, CDR1 is SGHVS and CDR2 is FQNEAQ. V lost 1 base, J lost 5 bases, and 8 bases lay in between. CDR3 DNA: TGTGCCAGCAGCTTAGGGCCGGGGGAGACCCAGTACTTC. Translation: CASSLGPGETQYF.

The rearrangement uses TRBV2 and TRBJ1-4, with D tentatively TRBD1 (6 bases). This CDR3 is 13 amino acids long. V dropped 6 bases and J dropped 14 bases, with 19 bases sitting between them. The germline V gene has CDR1 SNHLY and CDR2 FYNNEI. This CDR3 is CASRRGQNLRLFF. The CDR3 DNA follows: TGTGCCAGCAGACGCGGACAGAACTTGCGGCTGTTTTTT.